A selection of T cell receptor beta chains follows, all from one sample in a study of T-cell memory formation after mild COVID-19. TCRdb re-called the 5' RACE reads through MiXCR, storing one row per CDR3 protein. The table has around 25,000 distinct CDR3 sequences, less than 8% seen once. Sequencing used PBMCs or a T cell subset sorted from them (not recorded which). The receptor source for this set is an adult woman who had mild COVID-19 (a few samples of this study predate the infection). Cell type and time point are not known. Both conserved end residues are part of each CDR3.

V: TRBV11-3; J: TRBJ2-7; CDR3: CASSLGQGLGEEYF
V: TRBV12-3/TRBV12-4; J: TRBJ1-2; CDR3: CASSHQTGGSNGYTF
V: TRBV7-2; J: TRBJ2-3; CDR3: CASSLYADTQYF
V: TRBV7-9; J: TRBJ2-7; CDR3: CASSEGTAGAYEQYF
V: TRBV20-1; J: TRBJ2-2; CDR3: CSARDPGPKGELFF
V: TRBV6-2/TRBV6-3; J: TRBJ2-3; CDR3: CASSTYATGITDTQYF
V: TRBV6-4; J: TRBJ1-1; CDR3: CASSVYLNAEAFF
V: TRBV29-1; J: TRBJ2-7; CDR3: CSVTGRLSPEQYF
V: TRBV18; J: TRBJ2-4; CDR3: CASSPRVGSKNIQYF
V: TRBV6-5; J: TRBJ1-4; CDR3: CASRRGATNEKLFF
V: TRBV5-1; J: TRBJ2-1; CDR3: CASSFRPLDEQFF
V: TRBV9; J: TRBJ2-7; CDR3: CASSVTSGSHEQYF
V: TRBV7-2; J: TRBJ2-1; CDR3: CASSLLGGGSYNEQFF
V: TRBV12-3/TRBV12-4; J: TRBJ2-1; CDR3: CASSFRQGASEQFF
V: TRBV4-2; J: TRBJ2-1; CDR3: CASSQSSIPGPYNEQFF
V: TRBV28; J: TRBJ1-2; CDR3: CAGRKGGDRYTF
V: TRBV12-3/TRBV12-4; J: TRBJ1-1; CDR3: CASRRLLSGSTEAFF
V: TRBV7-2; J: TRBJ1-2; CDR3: CASSLPNTSNYGYTF
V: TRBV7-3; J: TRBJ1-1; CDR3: CASSPYLTTEAFF